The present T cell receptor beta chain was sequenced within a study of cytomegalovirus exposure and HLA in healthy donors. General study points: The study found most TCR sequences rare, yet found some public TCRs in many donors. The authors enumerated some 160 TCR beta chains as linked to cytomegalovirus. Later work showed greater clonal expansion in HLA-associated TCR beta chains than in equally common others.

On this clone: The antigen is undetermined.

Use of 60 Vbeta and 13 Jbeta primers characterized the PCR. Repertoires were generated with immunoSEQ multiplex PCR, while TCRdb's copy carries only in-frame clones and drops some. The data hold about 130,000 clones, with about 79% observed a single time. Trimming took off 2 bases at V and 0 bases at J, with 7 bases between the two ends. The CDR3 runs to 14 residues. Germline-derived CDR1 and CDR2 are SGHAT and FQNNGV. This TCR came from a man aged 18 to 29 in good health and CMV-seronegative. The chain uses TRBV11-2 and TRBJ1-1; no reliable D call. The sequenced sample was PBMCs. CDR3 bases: TGTGCCAGCAGCTTATCCCAGGTGAACACTGAAGCTTTCTTT. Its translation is CASSLSQVNTEAFF.